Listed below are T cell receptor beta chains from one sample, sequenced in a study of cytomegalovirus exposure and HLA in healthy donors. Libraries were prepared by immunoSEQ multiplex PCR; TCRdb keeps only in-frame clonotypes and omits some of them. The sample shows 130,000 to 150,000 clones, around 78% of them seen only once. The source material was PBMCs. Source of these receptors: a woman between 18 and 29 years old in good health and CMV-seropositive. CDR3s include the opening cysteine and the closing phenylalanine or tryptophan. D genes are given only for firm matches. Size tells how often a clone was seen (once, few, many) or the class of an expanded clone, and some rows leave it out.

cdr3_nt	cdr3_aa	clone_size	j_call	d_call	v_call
TGTGCCAGCAGCACGTGGGGGGATGAAAAACTGTTTTTT	CASSTWGDEKLFF	few	TRBJ1-4	NA	TRBV6-1
TGTGCAAGTCGCCCAACAAACCGGGACAGGGGTAGCGACGAGCAGTACTTC	CASRPTNRDRGSDEQYF	once	TRBJ2-7	NA	TRBV12-2
TGTGCCAGCAGCTTAGGAGGGTATAACACCGGGGAGCTGTTTTTT	CASSLGGYNTGELFF	NA	TRBJ2-2	NA	TRBV11-2
TGTGCCAGCAGGCCCGGAGGGTACAATGAGCAGTTCTTC	CASRPGGYNEQFF	NA	TRBJ2-1	NA	TRBV27
TGCGCCAGCAGTTCTCCTTCCTCCTACGAGCAGTACTTC	CASSSPSSYEQYF	NA	TRBJ2-7	NA	TRBV5-1
TGTGCCAGAGGACAGGTAAACACTGAAGCTTTCTTT	CARGQVNTEAFF	NA	TRBJ1-1	TRBD1	TRBV28
TGTGCCAGCAGCTCGGCCGGGGGGGGCAGGTACTTC	CASSSAGGGRYF	NA	TRBJ2-7	TRBD2	TRBV7-9
TGCGCCAGCAGTGAGCCGCGAGCGGGGTCCACAGATACGCAGTATTTT	CASSEPRAGSTDTQYF	NA	TRBJ2-3	TRBD2	TRBV10-2
TGTGCCAGCAAACAATCCGGGACAGGGGCAAATGAGCAGTTCTTC	CASKQSGTGANEQFF	NA	TRBJ2-1	TRBD1	TRBV6-6
TGTGCCAGCAGTGCAAACAATGAGCAGTTCTTC	CASSANNEQFF	NA	TRBJ2-1	NA	TRBV25-1
TGTGCCAGCAGTCGAACATCGGGGGGACAAAACACCATATATTTT	CASSRTSGGQNTIYF	once	TRBJ1-3	NA	TRBV6-5
TGTGCCAGCAGTTCCCTCTCAGGGGGGCGCCACTATGGCTACACCTTC	CASSSLSGGRHYGYTF	once	TRBJ1-2	TRBD1	TRBV6-5
TGTGCCAGCAAGGGTCAGGGTATTAGCAATCAGCCCCAGCATTTT	CASKGQGISNQPQHF	once	TRBJ1-5	NA	TRBV2
TGTGCCAGCAGCCGGAGCGGGGGGGCGAATGAGCAGTTCTTC	CASSRSGGANEQFF	few	TRBJ2-1	TRBD2	TRBV13
TGTGCCAGCTCACCACTTGAAGGGAGTGGAAACACCATATATTTT	CASSPLEGSGNTIYF	NA	TRBJ1-3	NA	TRBV18
TGTGCCAGTCGGAAACGGGGGGTATACGAGCAGTACTTC	CASRKRGVYEQYF	once	TRBJ2-7	TRBD2	TRBV28
TGTGCCAGCAGCTTTACAGGGTCAGGAGGAAACACCATATATTTT	CASSFTGSGGNTIYF	NA	TRBJ1-3	NA	TRBV5-4
TGTGCCAGCAGCCCTAACGGGGTGGGTAATCAGCCCCAGCATTTT	CASSPNGVGNQPQHF	NA	TRBJ1-5	NA	TRBV7-2
TGCGCCAGCAGCTTGAACGACCCCCGGGATTCACCCCTCCACTTT	CASSLNDPRDSPLHF	NA	TRBJ1-6	NA	TRBV5-1
TGCGCCAGCAGTGAACAGGGGACCTACAATGAGCAGTTCTTC	CASSEQGTYNEQFF	NA	TRBJ2-1	TRBD1	TRBV10-2
TGTGCCAGCAGCGTAGGTTCTTTAGCGGGGGGGGTGGAGACCCAGTACTTC	CASSVGSLAGGVETQYF	NA	TRBJ2-5	TRBD2	TRBV9
TGTGCCAGCAGCAACCCCTTCGGTGCACGGGAGACCCAGTACTTC	CASSNPFGARETQYF	once	TRBJ2-5	NA	TRBV7-6
TGTGCCAGCAGCCCCGCCACCAGCTGGAGTAATGAGCAGTTCTTC	CASSPATSWSNEQFF	NA	TRBJ2-1	NA	TRBV7-6
TGTGCCACCCCTAAAGATACGAACACCGGGGAGCTGTTTTTT	CATPKDTNTGELFF	NA	TRBJ2-2	NA	TRBV5-4
TGTGCCAGCAGTGAACGCAGGGACTCCTACAATGAGCAGTTCTTC	CASSERRDSYNEQFF	NA	TRBJ2-1	NA	TRBV6-1
TGTGCCAGCCACCTAGGGACAGGGGGCAATCAGCCCCAGCATTTT	CASHLGTGGNQPQHF	NA	TRBJ1-5	TRBD1	TRBV2
TGTGCCAGCAGCCCCGGGACAGCGAACACCGGGGAGCTGTTTTTT	CASSPGTANTGELFF	NA	TRBJ2-2	TRBD1	TRBV5-4
TGCGCCAGCAGCCACCTCAGGGGGAGGAGCTATGGCTACACCTTC	CASSHLRGRSYGYTF	NA	TRBJ1-2	TRBD1	TRBV5-1
TGCGCCAGCAGCCCAACAGGGGGCGAGGGCTACACCTTC	CASSPTGGEGYTF	NA	TRBJ1-2	TRBD1	TRBV5-1
TGCGCCAGCAGCTTGGGGGGCCTATTGAACACCGGGGAGCTGTTTTTT	CASSLGGLLNTGELFF	NA	TRBJ2-2	NA	TRBV5-1
TGTGCCAGCAGTAGCCTCCCCCGGGGGGGTGAGACCCAGTACTTC	CASSSLPRGGETQYF	NA	TRBJ2-5	TRBD2	TRBV28
TGTGCCAGCAGTGGAGCGTTGGGGGGGCCCTTGGAAGATACGCAGTATTTT	CASSGALGGPLEDTQYF	NA	TRBJ2-3	NA	TRBV25-1
TGTGCCAGCTCAATAAAGGGGGTCGCCGGGGAGCTGTTTTTT	CASSIKGVAGELFF	NA	TRBJ2-2	NA	TRBV18